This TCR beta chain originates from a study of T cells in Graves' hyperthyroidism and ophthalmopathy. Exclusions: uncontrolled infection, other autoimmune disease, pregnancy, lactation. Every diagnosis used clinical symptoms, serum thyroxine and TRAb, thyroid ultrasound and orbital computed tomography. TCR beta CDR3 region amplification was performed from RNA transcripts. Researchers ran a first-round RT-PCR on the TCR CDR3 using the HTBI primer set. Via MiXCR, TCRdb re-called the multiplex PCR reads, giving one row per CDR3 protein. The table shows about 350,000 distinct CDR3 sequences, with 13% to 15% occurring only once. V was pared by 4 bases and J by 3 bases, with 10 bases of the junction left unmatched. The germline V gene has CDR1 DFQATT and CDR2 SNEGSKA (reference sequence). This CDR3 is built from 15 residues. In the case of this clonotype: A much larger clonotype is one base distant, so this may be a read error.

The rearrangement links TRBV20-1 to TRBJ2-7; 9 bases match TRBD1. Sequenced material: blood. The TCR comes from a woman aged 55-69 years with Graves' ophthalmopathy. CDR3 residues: CSATAGTGLDYEQYF. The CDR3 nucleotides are TGCAGTGCTACAGCGGGGACAGGGTTAGACTACGAGCAGTACTTC.